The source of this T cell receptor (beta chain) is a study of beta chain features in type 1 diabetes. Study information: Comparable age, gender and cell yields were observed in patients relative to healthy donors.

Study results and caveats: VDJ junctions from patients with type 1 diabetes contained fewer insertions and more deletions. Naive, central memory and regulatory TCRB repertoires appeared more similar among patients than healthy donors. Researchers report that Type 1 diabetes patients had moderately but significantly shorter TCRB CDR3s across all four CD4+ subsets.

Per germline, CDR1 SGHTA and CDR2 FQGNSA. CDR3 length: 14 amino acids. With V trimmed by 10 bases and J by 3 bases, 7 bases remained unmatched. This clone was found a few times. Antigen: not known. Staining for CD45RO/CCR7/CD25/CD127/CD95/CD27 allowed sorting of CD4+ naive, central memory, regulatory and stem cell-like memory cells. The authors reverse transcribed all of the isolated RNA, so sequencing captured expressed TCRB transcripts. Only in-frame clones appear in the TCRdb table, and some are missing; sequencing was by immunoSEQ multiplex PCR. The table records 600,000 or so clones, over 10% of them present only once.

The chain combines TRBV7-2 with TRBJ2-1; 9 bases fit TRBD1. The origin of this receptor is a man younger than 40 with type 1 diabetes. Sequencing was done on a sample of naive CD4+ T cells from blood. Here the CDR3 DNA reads TGTGCCACCTTCCGGGACAGGGACTACAATGAGCAGTTCTTC. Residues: CATFRDRDYNEQFF.